This T cell receptor (beta chain) emerged from a study of shared clonotypes between healthy human individuals. The wider study: For every donor, three CD4 naive, three CD4 memory, two CD8 naive and one CD8 memory plates were used. Study outcomes and limitations: A handful of donors shared 5% to 5.5% of their naive CD4 clonotypes.

In germline, CDR1 is KGHSH, CDR2 LQKENI. The germline V and J ends were trimmed by 5 bases and 3 bases, with 11 bases remaining between them. This CDR3 is built from 14 residues. In the original workflow: Because ImmunoSEQ provided only junction sequences with no quality scores, the filtering differed. Produced via immunoSEQ multiplex PCR; TCRdb's table is partial and in-frame only. D and trimming come from the DNA, and the V and J calls and clone size come from that table. The top ten hold about 0.36% of the sample, which has about 2.3 million clones, 80% to 95% seen once. Remarks on this clone: Its antigen is undetermined.

Donors comprised only Caucasian adults living in Nashville, Tennessee. V gene TRBV18 combines with J gene TRBJ1-5; D unclear. Sequencing was carried out using naive CD4+ T cells from PBMCs. The subset was: CD45RA+ positively selected. This clonotype originated in a man aged 18 to 29 in good health. Some clones in this sample may be carry-over from other donors' samples. CDR3 DNA: TGTGCCAGCTCAGGTACAGACACCAATCAGCCCCAGCATTTT. Its protein is CASSGTDTNQPQHF.